This TCR beta chain was obtained from a study of T-cell memory formation after mild COVID-19. General study points: Contracting CD8+ clones were enriched in EMRA, CD4+ mainly in CM and EM.

Germline CDR1 and CDR2: SNHLY and FYNNEI. The V end was cut by 4 bases, the J end by 6 bases, with 10 bases between. The CDR3 contains 12 residues. In TCRdb, the 5' RACE reads were re-called with MiXCR into one record per CDR3 protein. The sample has about 540,000 distinct CDR3 sequences; around 20% are singletons. Of note for this clonotype: Its antigen is currently unknown.

The receptor's source is an adult woman who had mild COVID-19 (a few samples of this study predate the infection). Cell type and time point are not known. The J gene is TRBJ2-7, the V gene TRBV2, with D possibly TRBD1 on 6 matching bases. Sequences were obtained from PBMCs or a T cell subset sorted from them (not recorded which). Here the CDR3 reads CASSGGDTEQYF. The DNA for the CDR3 is TGTGCCAGCAGTGGAGGGGACACCGAGCAGTACTTC.